One sample yielded the 32 T cell receptor beta chains listed below, sequenced in a study of cytotoxic CD8 clonotypes in ibrutinib-treated CLL. Only in-frame clones appear in the TCRdb table, and some are missing; sequencing was by immunoSEQ multiplex PCR. The data contain hundreds of thousands of clones, roughly 74% of them singletons. The sequencing used PBMCs, collected after 24 months of ibrutinib treatment. The receptors shown here come from a human donor with chronic lymphocytic leukemia.

J is TRBJ2-7 and V is TRBV5-6; 7 positions agree with TRBD2. The germline V gene has CDR1 SGHDT and CDR2 YYEEEE. V was clipped by 1 base and J by 2 bases; unmatched bases: 6. There are 15 residues in the CDR3. CDR3 protein: CASSLRPSGTYEQYF. The DNA for the CDR3 is TGTGCCAGCAGCTTGAGGCCTAGCGGAACCTACGAGCAGTACTTC.

This chain links TRBV25-1 with TRBJ2-5; 8 nucleotides match TRBD1. Germline V gene lookup returns CDR1 MGHDK and CDR2 SYGVNS. With 3 bases clipped from V and 4 bases from J, the junction kept 7 bases outside the gene matches. The CDR3 is 15 residues long. Here the CDR3 reads CASSDPGQGRETQYF. The CDR3 coding sequence is TGTGCCAGCAGTGACCCAGGACAGGGAAGAGAGACCCAGTACTTC. The whole variable domain, filled in from reference TRBV25-1 and TRBJ2-5, reads EADIYQTPRYLVIGTGKKITLECSQTMGHDKMYWYQQDPGMELHLIHYSYGVNSTEKGDLSSESTVSRIRTEHFPLTLESARPSHTSQYLCASSDPGQGRETQYFGPGTRLLVL.

This sequence joins TRBV30 and TRBJ1-1; D is unresolved. V gave up 2 bases and J gave up 0 bases, with 4 bases separating them. CDR3 length equals 12 residues. Germline V gene lookup returns CDR1 GTSNPN and CDR2 SVGIG (reference sequence). In DNA, the CDR3 is TGTGCCTGGAGTCCGCTGAACACTGAAGCTTTCTTT. Protein product: CAWSPLNTEAFF.

The CDR3 nucleotides read TGTGCCAGCAGCTTAGCCCCGGGACTAGCGGGGATAGGGCCTGGGGCCAACGTCCTGACTTTC. Translation gives CASSLAPGLAGIGPGANVLTF. The chain links TRBV7-2 to TRBJ2-6; 13 bases are shared with TRBD2. The CDR3 is 21 amino acids. CDR1 is SGHTA and CDR2 is FQGNSA in the germline V gene. Trimming removed 0 bases from V and 2 bases from J; junction bases left unmatched: 10. The full variable domain, its missing parts supplied by reference TRBV7-2 and TRBJ2-6, is GAGVSQSPSNKVTEKGKDVELRCDPISGHTALYWYRQSLGQGLEFLIYFQGNSAPDKSGLPSDRFSAERTGGSVSTLTIQRTQQEDSAVYLCASSLAPGLAGIGPGANVLTFGAGSRLTVL.

The rearrangement links TRBV11-3 to TRBJ2-1; TRBD2 aligns across 8 bases. This CDR3 is 16 amino acids long. The V gene's germline CDR1 is SGHNT and CDR2 YENEEA. After removal of 2 bases from V and 8 bases from J, the junction contained 11 bases not matched to a gene. CDR3: CASSLSYGGAGDEQFF. The CDR3 bases are TGTGCCAGCAGCTTAAGCTATGGAGGAGCGGGAGATGAGCAGTTCTTC.

This clone has only one observation. The chain couples TRBV6-6 to TRBJ2-7; D may be TRBD1 or TRBD2 (7 bases each). V shed 5 bases and J shed 6 bases, with 23 bases lying between them. This CDR3 is 16 amino acids long. CDR1 and CDR2 from the germline V gene are MNHNY and SVGAGI (reference sequence). The CDR3 is CASSRRQGEGPVEQYF. CDR3 DNA sequence: TGTGCCAGCAGTAGGCGTCAGGGGGAGGGCCCGGTCGAGCAGTACTTC.

This clone was seen a single time. The rearrangement joins TRBV6-5 to TRBJ2-7; possible D gene TRBD2, 6 bases. The CDR3 runs 15 residues. Deletions cut 0 bases from V and 3 bases from J, with 12 bases between. Germline CDR1 MNHEY, CDR2 SVGAGI. The CDR3, as DNA: TGTGCCAGCAGTTACTCTGGGGGGACCCACTACGAGCAGTACTTC. Its protein product is CASSYSGGTHYEQYF.

The CDR3 coding sequence is TGCAGCGAGGGACTAGCGGGAGGGCCCGAGCAGTTCTTC. It is translated as CSEGLAGGPEQFF. The chain recombines TRBV29-1 with TRBJ2-1; 16 bases align to TRBD2. After removal of 7 bases from V and 10 bases from J, the junction contained 4 bases not matched to a gene. CDR3 length equals 13 residues. The germline V gene has CDR1 SQVTM and CDR2 ANQGSEA.

This clone was seen more than once but under ten times. The gene calls are TRBV19 and TRBJ2-7; unclear D gene. The CDR3 totals 14 residues. Germline CDR1 is LNHDA and CDR2 is SQIVND (reference sequence). Trimming removed 3 bases at V and 2 bases at J, with 11 bases between. DNA of the CDR3: TGTGCCAGTAGTATGATGGTCTCGCCCTACGAGCAGTACTTC. This codes for CASSMMVSPYEQYF.

The V and J genes are TRBV30 and TRBJ2-7, with D possibly TRBD1 on 5 matching bases. The germline CDR1 and CDR2 sequences are GTSNPN and SVGIG (reference sequence). Between the trimmed V and J ends, which lost 5 bases and 12 bases, there was a span of 20 bases. The CDR3 is made up of 12 amino acids. DNA for the CDR3: TGTGCCTGGGCGCCAGGGCCAAACATGGGGTACTTC. It encodes CAWAPGPNMGYF. The complete variable domain, with remaining parts taken from reference TRBV30 and TRBJ2-7, reads SQTIHQWPATLVQPVGSPLSLECTVEGTSNPNLYWYRQAAGRGLQLLFYSVGIGQISSEVPQNLSASRPQDRQFILSSKKLLLSDSGFYLCAWAPGPNMGYFGPGTRLTVT.

The chain links TRBV4-2 to TRBJ2-2; the match to TRBD2 covers 8 bases. Germline trimming cut 2 bases from V and 5 bases from J; bases unmatched to any gene: 1. The CDR3 runs to 14 residues. Germline CDR1 and CDR2: LGHNA and YNFKEQ. The CDR3 nucleotides read TGTGCCAGCAGCCAACGGGAGGGAACCGGGGAGCTGTTTTTT. Translated, it gives CASSQREGTGELFF.

The chain couples TRBV7-2 to TRBJ2-6; unclear D gene. Germline assignment: CDR1 SGHTA and CDR2 FQGNSA. The CDR3 totals 15 residues. V was cut by 5 bases and J by 0 bases, with 8 bases left in between. CDR3 residues: CASSPDPSGANVLTF. The CDR3 DNA sequence: TGTGCCAGCAGCCCCGACCCCTCTGGGGCCAACGTCCTGACTTTC.

The rearrangement joins TRBV28 to TRBJ2-3; the D is unclear. Germline lookup yields CDR1 MDHEN and CDR2 SYDVKM. The V gene lost 7 bases and the J gene lost 6 bases, with 8 bases spanning the gap. This CDR3 is built from 11 residues. The CDR3 here is CASMGWDTQYF. CDR3 nucleotides: TGTGCCAGCATGGGCTGGGATACGCAGTATTTT.

The J gene is TRBJ1-1, the V gene TRBV5-1; TRBD1 might be the D (6 bases). Trimming cost V 3 bases and J 5 bases, with 20 bases left between them. CDR1 and CDR2 (germline): SGHRS, YFSETQ. CDR3 size: 16 residues. Here the CDR3 reads CASSSIPTGRETEAFF. In nucleotides, the CDR3 is TGCGCCAGCAGCTCGATACCGACAGGAAGGGAAACTGAAGCTTTCTTT.

This chain uses TRBV4-1 with TRBJ1-2; D uncertain. Trimming removed 1 base from V and 3 bases from J, with 9 bases in between. The germline CDR1 and CDR2 sequences are MGHRA and YSYEKL. The CDR3 spans 14 residues. This CDR3 is CASSQVGSDYGYTF. The CDR3 DNA reads as TGCGCCAGCAGCCAAGTCGGGTCGGACTATGGCTACACCTTC.

The chain recombines TRBV5-4 with TRBJ2-5, with TRBD2 matching 11 bases. Looked up from germline, CDR1 is SGHNT and CDR2 is YYREEE (reference sequence). Losses at the gene ends were 0 bases for V and 3 bases for J; bases not matched to a gene: 4. The CDR3 is 16 amino acids. The DNA of the CDR3 is TGTGCCAGCAGCTTGGGATTACTAGCGGGAGAAGAGACCCAGTACTTC. Its protein is CASSLGLLAGEETQYF.

This clone has a handful of counts. This sequence joins TRBV4-2 and TRBJ2-7; 7 bases fit TRBD1. Germline CDR1 is LGHNA and CDR2 is YNFKEQ. This CDR3 contains 14 residues. The V gene end was trimmed by 2 bases and the J gene end by 1 base; junction bases not matched to a gene: 2. CDR3 amino acids: CASSQRGQSYEQYF. In DNA form, the CDR3 reads TGTGCCAGCAGCCAAAGGGGACAGTCCTACGAGCAGTACTTC.

This sequence joins TRBV5-1 and TRBJ2-1; TRBD1 agrees at 8 bases. This CDR3 contains 16 residues. Trimming took 0 bases from V and 5 from J; bases not matched to a gene: 7. Germline lookup yields CDR1 SGHRS and CDR2 YFSETQ. The CDR3 sequence is CASSLDLTGANNEQFF. Here the CDR3 DNA reads TGCGCCAGCAGCTTGGACTTGACAGGGGCGAACAATGAGCAGTTCTTC.

The chain has TRBV28 and TRBJ1-3; 10 nucleotides agree with TRBD1. Germline V gene lookup returns CDR1 MDHEN and CDR2 SYDVKM. The V segment lost 8 bases and the J segment 4 bases; nucleotides outside the gene matches: 5. The CDR3 spans 14 residues. The DNA for the CDR3 is TGTGCCAGCCGGGGACAGGGGAGGGGAAACACCATATATTTT. Its protein product is CASRGQGRGNTIYF.

The chain employs TRBV16 and TRBJ1-4; D not certain. The V end was cut by 2 bases, the J end by 0 bases, with 4 bases between. Germline V lookup: CDR1 KGHSY, CDR2 FQNENV. The CDR3 runs to 14 residues. The DNA of the CDR3 is TGTGCCAGCAGCCAACATGCAACTAATGAAAAACTGTTTTTT. Amino acids: CASSQHATNEKLFF.

This chain uses TRBV28 with TRBJ1-4; the D gene is possibly TRBD1 (6 bases). Trimming stripped 11 bases from V and 3 bases from J, with 13 bases between. The germline V gene has CDR1 MDHEN and CDR2 SYDVKM. The CDR3 runs to 13 residues. The CDR3 region is CALGRGPNEKLFF. The CDR3, as DNA: TGTGCCTTGGGCAGGGGCCCTAATGAAAAACTGTTTTTT.

This clone showed up just a few times. The chain employs TRBV11-2 and TRBJ2-7; a weak D match, TRBD2 (5 bases). Germline CDR1 reads SGHAT; CDR2 reads FQNNGV. The V gene lost 5 bases and the J gene lost 1 base, with 21 bases spanning the gap. The CDR3 has 17 amino acids. The DNA of the CDR3 is TGTGCCAGCAGCCGGACCTCGTTGGGGTCGGGGTCCTACGAGCAGTACTTC. It codes for CASSRTSLGSGSYEQYF.

This sequence joins TRBV2 and TRBJ2-1; D call uncertain. CDR1 and CDR2 (germline): SNHLY, FYNNEI. The ends were cut back, 2 bases at V and 15 bases at J, with 11 bases in the middle. CDR3 size: 11 residues. Here the CDR3 reads CASSESVVAFF. CDR3 bases: TGTGCCAGCAGTGAATCGGTAGTGGCGTTCTTC.

This chain connects TRBV7-2 to TRBJ2-7; TRBD1 agrees at 7 bases. The J segment lost 5 bases and the V segment lost 7 bases, leaving 8 bases of the junction unmatched. The germline V gene encodes CDR1 SGHTA and CDR2 FQGNSA. The length of the CDR3 is 13 residues. CDR3 sequence reads: CASTIQQGNEQYF. CDR3 DNA: TGTGCCAGCACCATCCAACAGGGGAACGAGCAGTACTTC.

The rearrangement uses TRBV20-1 and TRBJ1-3; the D is unclear. Germline CDR1 and CDR2: DFQATT and SNEGSKA (reference sequence). The CDR3 is 11 amino acids. The DNA of the CDR3 is TGCAGCATATACTCTGGAAACACCATATATTTT. It translates to CSIYSGNTIYF.

The CDR3 here is CSVGPLAGESEQYF. The CDR3 coding sequence is TGCAGCGTTGGGCCGCTAGCGGGAGAATCCGAGCAGTACTTC. This sequence joins TRBV29-1 and TRBJ2-7; 10 bases map to TRBD2. Per germline, CDR1 SQVTM and CDR2 ANQGSEA. V shed 4 bases, J shed 6 bases, and the junction held 9 bases outside the gene matches. The CDR3 sequence is 14 residues long.

The V gene is TRBV5-4, the J gene TRBJ2-5; 7 positions match TRBD1. V lost 4 bases and J lost 5; bases outside the gene matches: 8. The CDR3 length is 14 residues. The germline CDR1 and CDR2 sequences are SGHNT and YYREEE (reference sequence). Written as DNA, the CDR3 is TGTGCCAGCAGCCCCCAAGGGGGCGAGGAGACCCAGTACTTC. This gives the protein CASSPQGGEETQYF.

This clone was observed a few times. The rearrangement links TRBV4-1 to TRBJ1-2; D is unresolved. From germline, CDR1 is MGHRA and CDR2 YSYEKL. V was cut by 0 bases and J by 2 bases, with 16 bases left in between. This CDR3 contains 17 residues. In nucleotides, the CDR3 is TGCGCCAGCAGCCAAGAGCTGACCGGTTCCAGAAACTATGGCTACACCTTC. Protein: CASSQELTGSRNYGYTF.

The chain is built from TRBV1 and TRBJ1-2; whether TRBD1, the table's D call, matches the DNA was not checked. TRBV1 is reported as a pseudogene. There are 13 residues in the CDR3. CDR3 in amino acids: CTSSQGQKYGYTF. CDR3 coding DNA: TGCACCAGCAGCCAAGGTCAGAAATATGGCTACACCTTC.

The J gene is TRBJ2-7, the V gene TRBV5-1; TRBD2 might be the D (5 bases). Trimming pared 4 bases from V and 6 bases from J, leaving 14 bases between. The CDR3 is 13 amino acids. Germline V gene data show CDR1 as SGHRS and CDR2 as YFSETQ. In nucleotides, the CDR3 is TGCGCCAGCAGCCCAATTCTAGGGAGCGAGCAGTACTTC. Its protein product is CASSPILGSEQYF. The full variable domain, in which reference TRBV5-1 and TRBJ2-7 provide the parts outside the CDR3, is KAGVTQTPRYLIKTRGQQVTLSCSPISGHRSVSWYQQTPGQGLQFLFEYFSETQRNKGNFPGRFSGRQFSNSRSEMNVSTLELGDSALYLCASSPILGSEQYFGPGTRLTVT.

The chain links TRBV5-1 to TRBJ2-1, with D possibly TRBD2 on 7 matching bases. This CDR3 spans 17 amino acids. CDR1 is SGHRS, CDR2 YFSETQ, per germline. The V end lost 3 bases, the J end lost 5 bases, and 21 bases lay between the germline ends. CDR3 sequence reads: CASSSLPGAGQNNEQFF. The CDR3 DNA sequence: TGCGCCAGCAGCTCCCTACCAGGAGCGGGACAAAACAATGAGCAGTTCTTC.

The genes are TRBV5-6 and TRBJ1-4; the D gene is possibly TRBD1 (5 bases). V was cut by 4 bases and J by 8 bases, with 15 bases left in between. Germline V gene sequence: CDR1 SGHDT, CDR2 YYEEEE. The CDR3 is 14 amino acids. CDR3 amino acids: CASSPSGASEKLFF. CDR3 sequence (DNA): TGTGCCAGCAGCCCTTCTGGGGCATCGGAAAAACTGTTTTTT.